The 23 T cell receptor beta chains below all came from one sample that was sequenced in a study of CD8 T cells in Susac syndrome. Random hexamers primed reverse transcription of about 0.45 to 1 ug RNA. In TCRdb, the immunoSEQ multiplex PCR reads were re-called with MiXCR into one record per CDR3 protein. The table shows 300,000 to 350,000 distinct CDR3 sequences, with around 92% occurring only once. Sequenced input: CD4+ T cells from PBMCs. These receptors all stem from a human donor with multiple sclerosis.

This clonotype was seen just once. V is TRBV7-9 and J is TRBJ2-2, with TRBD2 identical over 8 bases. The V segment lost 2 bases and the J segment 6 bases; nucleotides outside the gene matches: 11. This CDR3 is 17 amino acids long. Germline V gene lookup returns CDR1 SEHNR and CDR2 FQNEAQ (reference sequence). The CDR3, as DNA: TGTGCCAGCAGCTTAAGGGGACTAGACCGACCCTCCGGGGAGCTGTTTTTT. Translating it yields CASSLRGLDRPSGELFF. Drawing the rest from reference TRBV7-9 and TRBJ2-2, the complete variable domain is DTGVSQNPRHKITKRGQNVTFRCDPISEHNRLYWYRQTLGQGPEFLTYFQNEAQLEKSRLLSDRFSAERPKGSFSTLEIQRTEQGDSAMYLCASSLRGLDRPSGELFFGEGSRLTVL.

This sequence joins TRBV7-9 and TRBJ2-3; D remains unclear. Trimming left V 5 bases short and J 5 bases short, with 14 bases between. The CDR3 runs 14 residues. From germline, CDR1 is SEHNR and CDR2 FQNEAQ (reference sequence). CDR3 protein: CASSPILVGDTQYF. Here the CDR3 DNA reads TGTGCCAGCAGCCCCATTCTGGTTGGAGATACGCAGTATTTT.

This chain uses TRBV6-5 with TRBJ1-5; TRBD1 matches 8 bases. In germline, CDR1 is MNHEY, CDR2 SVGAGI. The V gene end was trimmed by 3 bases and the J gene end by 5 bases; junction bases not matched to a gene: 12. The CDR3 is made up of 17 amino acids. CDR3 nucleotide sequence: TGTGCCAGCAGTTATGTTAGCTGGGACAGGAGACATCAGCCCCAGCATTTT. Its translation: CASSYVSWDRRHQPQHF.

The V and J genes are TRBV19 and TRBJ2-6; a weak D match, TRBD1 (7 bases). CDR1 and CDR2 from the germline V gene are LNHDA and SQIVND (reference sequence). V was pared by 7 bases and J by 0 bases, with 13 bases between. The CDR3 consists of 16 residues. CDR3: CASKPRGDSGANVLTF. CDR3 in DNA: TGTGCCAGTAAGCCCAGGGGGGACTCTGGGGCCAACGTCCTGACTTTC.

This chain links TRBV6-5 with TRBJ2-6; TRBD1 agrees at 8 bases. The germline V gene encodes CDR1 MNHEY and CDR2 SVGAGI. V lost 7 bases to trimming and J lost 2 bases; unmatched junction nucleotides: 4. CDR3 length: 15 residues. The CDR3: CASTPTGAGANVLTF. CDR3 nucleotide sequence: TGTGCCAGCACCCCGACAGGGGCTGGGGCCAACGTCCTGACTTTC.

The chain employs TRBV25-1 and TRBJ1-1; 7 bases align to TRBD1. V was pared by 7 bases and J by 6 bases, with 11 bases of the junction left unmatched. This CDR3 is 14 amino acids long. Germline CDR1 is MGHDK and CDR2 is SYGVNS. CDR3 protein: CASNPDRAGAEAFF. CDR3 in DNA: TGTGCCAGCAACCCCGACAGGGCTGGCGCTGAAGCTTTCTTT. The whole variable domain, filled in from reference TRBV25-1 and TRBJ1-1, reads EADIYQTPRYLVIGTGKKITLECSQTMGHDKMYWYQQDPGMELHLIHYSYGVNSTEKGDLSSESTVSRIRTEHFPLTLESARPSHTSQYLCASNPDRAGAEAFFGQGTRLTVV.

This chain links TRBV3-1 with TRBJ2-1; D not resolved. The CDR3 loop spans 13 amino acids. V was pared by 3 bases and J by 6 bases, with 9 bases between. Per germline, CDR1 LGHDT and CDR2 YNNKEL (reference sequence). The CDR3 DNA sequence: TGTGCCAGCAGCCATTTGGGTCGCAATGAGCAGTTCTTC. It specifies CASSHLGRNEQFF.

The chain is built from TRBV28 and TRBJ2-2, with D maybe TRBD2 (6 bases). The CDR3 is made up of 15 amino acids. Germline V CDR1 and CDR2: MDHEN, SYDVKM. Trimming shortened V by 2 bases and J by 4 bases, and 11 bases separated the two germline ends. The CDR3 sequence: CASSLGGGGTGELFF. The CDR3 DNA follows: TGTGCCAGCAGTTTAGGGGGAGGAGGCACCGGGGAGCTGTTTTTT. Full variable domain (outside the CDR3, taken from reference TRBV28 and TRBJ2-2): DVKVTQSSRYLVKRTGEKVFLECVQDMDHENMFWYRQDPGLGLRLIYFSYDVKMKEKGDIPEGYSVSREKKERFSLILESASTNQTSMYLCASSLGGGGTGELFFGEGSRLTVL.

This rearrangement joins TRBV9 to TRBJ1-1, with D tentatively TRBD1 (5 bases). Germline V lookup: CDR1 SGDLS, CDR2 YYNGEE. The CDR3 has 14 amino acids. V was pared by 6 bases and J by 2 bases, with 14 bases between. The CDR3 bases are TGTGCCAGCAAACCCGGACACGCCAACACTGAAGCTTTCTTT. Translating gives CASKPGHANTEAFF.

The CDR3 reads CSGRISNQPQHF. The CDR3 DNA reads TGCAGTGGGAGGATTAGCAATCAGCCCCAGCATTTT. V gene TRBV20-1 combines with J gene TRBJ1-5; the D is unclear. The CDR3 consists of 12 residues. Germline assignment: CDR1 DFQATT and CDR2 SNEGSKA (reference sequence). V lost 7 bases, J lost 0 bases, and 7 bases lay in between.

The V call is TRBV30, the J call TRBJ1-6; unclear D gene. The V end was cut by 0 bases, the J end by 12 bases, with 12 bases between. Germline CDR1 reads GTSNPN; CDR2 reads SVGIG (reference sequence). This CDR3 has 13 residues. CDR3 nucleotides: TGTGCCTGGAGTGTCGCGTTCCCCGGACCCCTCCACTTT. Amino acid sequence: CAWSVAFPGPLHF.

This clonotype was picked up a small number of times. The rearrangement links TRBV6-1 to TRBJ2-6; the D gene is possibly TRBD2 (6 bases). Between the trimmed V and J ends, which lost 4 bases and 0 bases, there was a span of 10 bases. The CDR3 length is 16 residues. The V gene's germline CDR1 is MNHNS and CDR2 SASEGT. The CDR3 DNA reads as TGTGCCAGCAGTGTGGACGGGGGCTCTGGGGCCAACGTCCTGACTTTC. Protein sequence: CASSVDGGSGANVLTF.

The chain employs TRBV29-1 and TRBJ2-7, with D hard to call. V was cut by 7 bases and J by 0 bases, with 10 bases left in between. Germline CDR1 reads SQVTM; CDR2 reads ANQGSEA. This CDR3 is 12 amino acids long. The CDR3 region is CSARVGSYEQYF. The CDR3 DNA sequence: TGCAGCGCCAGAGTCGGCTCCTACGAGCAGTACTTC.

J is TRBJ2-3 and V is TRBV5-1, with 8 bases lining up with TRBD2. CDR1 SGHRS and CDR2 YFSETQ come from the germline V gene. V was pared by 1 base and J by 4 bases, with 5 bases of the junction left unmatched. The CDR3 length is 15 residues. CDR3 protein: CASSLSGSGPDTQYF. CDR3 nucleotide sequence: TGCGCCAGCAGCTTGAGCGGGAGCGGGCCAGATACGCAGTATTTT.

The chain has TRBV6-6 and TRBJ1-3; 8 nucleotides agree with TRBD1. Unmatched junction bases numbered 6, after V lost 5 bases and J lost 0 bases. CDR3 length: 16 residues. CDR1 is MNHNY, CDR2 SVGAGI, per germline (reference sequence). In nucleotides, the CDR3 is TGTGCCAGCAGTCCTTTTGACAGGGGCTCTGGAAACACCATATATTTT. Translation: CASSPFDRGSGNTIYF.

This chain uses TRBV6-1 with TRBJ2-5; D ambiguous. This CDR3 has 15 amino acids. With 6 bases removed from V and 0 bases from J, the gap between germline ends came to 14 bases. Germline-derived CDR1 and CDR2 are MNHNS and SASEGT. The CDR3 reads CASRISPSYQETQYF. Here the CDR3 DNA reads TGTGCCAGCAGGATCTCACCTTCGTACCAAGAGACCCAGTACTTC.

The chain links TRBV5-1 to TRBJ2-3, with 8 bases that match TRBD1. Trimming took 0 bases from V and 4 from J; bases not matched to a gene: 19. The CDR3 spans 20 residues. Germline CDR1 reads SGHRS; CDR2 reads YFSETQ. CDR3 loop: CASSLAKGQVGVRSPDTQYF. The CDR3 coding sequence is TGCGCCAGCAGCTTGGCGAAGGGACAGGTCGGTGTAAGGTCACCAGATACGCAGTATTTT.

The chain uses TRBV18 and TRBJ2-7; tentatively, D is TRBD1 (6 bases). This CDR3 spans 15 amino acids. CDR1 and CDR2 from the germline V gene are KGHSH and LQKENI. V gave up 1 base and J gave up 1 base, with 11 bases separating them. CDR3 nucleotides: TGTGCCAGCTCACCACGACGGACAGAATCCTACGAGCAGTACTTC. Translating gives CASSPRRTESYEQYF.

The chain combines TRBV12-5 with TRBJ2-2; D perhaps matches TRBD2 (6 bases). V lost 1 base, J lost 5 bases, and 8 bases lay in between. CDR1 and CDR2 from the germline V gene are LGHNT and FRNRAP. The CDR3 consists of 14 residues. In DNA form, the CDR3 reads TGTGCTAGTGGTTTGGGGGGGGAGACCGGGGAGCTGTTTTTT. Translated: CASGLGGETGELFF.

The chain has TRBV9 and TRBJ2-7, with 13 bases matching TRBD2. In germline, CDR1 is SGDLS, CDR2 YYNGEE. The CDR3 runs to 17 residues. Unmatched junction bases numbered 14, after V lost 4 bases and J lost 7 bases. The chain's CDR3 is CASSPGVTTSGREEQYF. The CDR3 DNA reads as TGTGCCAGCAGCCCAGGGGTCACAACTAGCGGGAGGGAAGAGCAGTACTTC.

The J gene is TRBJ2-3, the V gene TRBV29-1; D remains unclear. The germline CDR1 and CDR2 sequences are SQVTM and ANQGSEA. The length of the CDR3 is 11 residues. Trimming removed 7 bases at V and 6 bases at J, with 11 bases between. In DNA form, the CDR3 reads TGCAGCGGAGAGTACTGGGATACGCAGTATTTT. Its translation is CSGEYWDTQYF.

This clonotype was recorded only once. The chain links TRBV2 to TRBJ2-1; D unresolved. CDR1 is SNHLY and CDR2 is FYNNEI in the germline V gene. The germline V and J ends were trimmed by 3 bases and 1 base, with 4 bases remaining between them. This CDR3 has 13 amino acids. The CDR3 loop is CASSDRSYNEQFF. The CDR3, as DNA: TGTGCCAGCAGTGACAGATCCTACAATGAGCAGTTCTTC.

As to this clonotype: The germline gene is not matched at one end of the junction; a read error may be the cause. The chain links TRBV2 to TRBJ2-7; D remains ambiguous. Germline V gene lookup returns CDR1 SNHLY and CDR2 FYNNEI. The CDR3 contains 13 residues. As DNA, the CDR3 is TGTGCCAGCAGAGAAGGTAGCAGGTACGAGCAGTACTTC. It is translated as CASREGSRYEQYF.